This T cell receptor beta chain was identified in a study of blood T cell repertoires in COVID-19. Study summary: T cells, B-cell-depleted T cells, or PBMCs provided the cDNA or gDNA that served as material.

Germline assignment: CDR1 SGHTA and CDR2 FQGNSA. This CDR3 is 14 amino acids long. The V and J ends lost 2 bases and 10 bases, in that order; junction bases with no gene match: 5. Measured with immunoSEQ multiplex PCR; TCRdb has only the in-frame clones, and not every one. This sample has 110,000 or so clones, with roughly four fifths found just once. The chain combines TRBV7-2 with TRBJ1-4, with 9 bases lining up with TRBD1. The TCR was taken from a man between 50 and 59 years old with acute or convalescent COVID-19. Sequencing was carried out using peripheral blood. In DNA form, the CDR3 reads TGTGCCAGCAGCTTAAAGGACAGGGGAGGAAAACTGTTTTTT. Its protein is CASSLKDRGGKLFF.